The 17 T cell receptor beta chains given below trace back to one sample, sequenced in a study of Graves' ophthalmopathy and Graves' hyperthyroidism. Researchers took RNA transcripts and amplified TCR beta CDR3 regions from them. RT-PCR with HTBI primers came first, then second-round multiplex PCR. TCRdb used MiXCR to reprocess the multiplex PCR reads, holding one entry per CDR3 protein. Among over a million distinct CDR3 sequences listed, 35% to 45% were seen once. The sample was peripheral blood or thyroid tissue (not recorded which). These receptors came from an adult man with Graves' hyperthyroidism.

This clonotype was observed a few times. The V gene is TRBV18, the J gene TRBJ2-5; unclear D gene. In germline, CDR1 is KGHSH, CDR2 LQKENI. CDR3 length: 16 amino acids. Trimming pared 0 bases from V and 1 base from J, leaving 12 bases between. The CDR3 spells CASSPPERRVQETQYF. DNA for the CDR3: TGTGCCAGCTCACCACCTGAGCGTCGTGTCCAAGAGACCCAGTACTTC.

On this clonotype itself: Since a much larger clone is just one base distant, this may be a read error. The V and J genes are TRBV7-6 and TRBJ2-7; D not certain. Between the trimmed V and J ends, which lost 1 base and 3 bases, there was a span of 13 bases. This CDR3 is built from 15 residues. CDR1 and CDR2 (germline): SGHVS, FNYEAQ. CDR3 loop: CASSLEVGKVYEQYF. CDR3 coding DNA: TGTGCCAGCAGCTTAGAGGTAGGGAAGGTCTACGAGCAGTACTTC. The entire variable domain, with the rest obtained from reference TRBV7-6 and TRBJ2-7, is as follows: GAGVSQSPRYKVTKRGQDVALRCDPISGHVSLYWYRQALGQGPEFLTYFNYEAQQDKSGLPNDRFSAERPEGSISTLTIQRTEQRDSAMYRCASSLEVGKVYEQYFGPGTRLTVT.

The chain links TRBV12-3 or TRBV12-4 to TRBJ2-7; D is perhaps TRBD2 (5 bases). The CDR3 has 12 residues. The V gene lost 3 bases and the J gene lost 6 bases, with 9 bases spanning the gap. This chain's CDR3 is CASSFLASEQYF. CDR3 coding DNA: TGTGCCAGCAGTTTCCTAGCTTCCGAGCAGTACTTC.

This clonotype has at least ten counts. The rearrangement uses TRBV9 and TRBJ1-1, with D unclear. CDR1 SGDLS and CDR2 YYNGEE come from the germline V gene. This CDR3 comprises 14 residues. Trimming stripped 0 bases from V and 0 bases from J, with 6 bases between. This CDR3 reads CASSVGPVNTEAFF. In nucleotides, the CDR3 is TGTGCCAGCAGCGTAGGTCCGGTGAACACTGAAGCTTTCTTT.

In regard to this clonotype: The junction shows a germline mismatch at one end, possibly a read error. The V and J genes are TRBV20-1 and TRBJ1-1, with 9 bases lining up with TRBD1. The CDR3 is 12 amino acids. Germline V gives CDR1 DFQATT, CDR2 SNEGSKA (reference sequence). The CDR3 nucleotides are TGCAGTGCTAGGATTACAGGGGGCGAAGCTCTCTTT. Protein product: CSARITGGEALF.

This clonotype was picked up many times. This chain joins TRBV11-2 and TRBJ1-1; weak D call: TRBD1 (5 bases). Germline V lookup: CDR1 SGHAT, CDR2 FQNNGV. CDR3 length: 15 residues. Deletions cut 4 bases from V and 3 bases from J, with 15 bases between. The CDR3 nucleotides are TGTGCCAGCAGCTCGATCCGGGACGGGGACACTGAAGCTTTCTTT. Its translation is CASSSIRDGDTEAFF.

The chain uses TRBV28 and TRBJ2-7; D is ambiguous. The germline gives CDR1 MDHEN, CDR2 SYDVKM. The V end lost 2 bases, the J end lost 6 bases, and 5 bases lay between the germline ends. This CDR3 has 11 amino acids. Here the CDR3 reads CASSLKLEQYF. CDR3 DNA: TGTGCCAGCAGTTTAAAGCTCGAGCAGTACTTC.

For this clonotype: The conserved phenylalanine or tryptophan is not found at the CDR3 terminus, so this likely reflects a read error. V and J are TRBV4-1 and TRBJ1-2, with D uncertain. V was cut by 4 bases and J by 4 bases, with 13 bases left in between. CDR1 and CDR2 from the germline V gene are MGHRA and YSYEKL. The CDR3 has 14 amino acids. The CDR3 DNA sequence: TGCGCCAGCAGCCCTTATTCCCCAGGCTATGGCTACACCCTC. Its translation: CASSPYSPGYGYTL.

This clonotype has only a few counts. The chain uses TRBV4-1 and TRBJ2-7, with 13 bases fitting TRBD2. CDR1 is MGHRA and CDR2 is YSYEKL in the germline V gene. CDR3 size: 16 residues. With V trimmed by 3 bases and J by 4 bases, 6 bases remained unmatched. The CDR3 DNA reads as TGCGCCAGCAGCCACCGGACTAGCGGGAGTGGATACGAGCAGTACTTC. Protein product: CASSHRTSGSGYEQYF.

This clonotype was observed a few times. The chain couples TRBV7-9 to TRBJ1-2, with 10 bases fitting TRBD1. CDR1 and CDR2 from the germline V gene are SEHNR and FQNEAQ (reference sequence). V gave up 5 bases and J gave up 0 bases; unmatched junction bases: 6. This CDR3 has 16 residues. In nucleotides, the CDR3 is TGTGCCAGCAGCCATGGACAGGGGGTTCCTAACTATGGCTACACCTTC. This translates into CASSHGQGVPNYGYTF.

V gene TRBV10-2 combines with J gene TRBJ2-7, with D possibly being TRBD1 or TRBD2 (7 bases each). Germline CDR1 WSHSY, CDR2 SAAADI. Deletions cut 2 bases from V and 3 bases from J, with 14 bases between. This CDR3 has 15 amino acids. The CDR3 sequence: CASSERGGGSYEQYF. The CDR3 nucleotides are TGCGCCAGCAGTGAGAGAGGGGGCGGGAGCTACGAGCAGTACTTC.

The V call is TRBV29-1, the J call TRBJ1-2; 7 bases are shared with TRBD1. The germline gives CDR1 SQVTM, CDR2 ANQGSEA. This CDR3 contains 13 residues. Losses at the gene ends were 7 bases for V and 7 bases for J; bases not matched to a gene: 12. The CDR3 DNA follows: TGCAGCGCCGTAGGCGGGACAGAGCGTGGCTACACCTTC. Translated, it gives CSAVGGTERGYTF.

This clonotype came up many times. The gene calls are TRBV20-1 and TRBJ1-2, with a tentative D call TRBD1 (5 bases). The V and J ends lost 2 bases and 3 bases respectively, with 13 bases between them. From germline, CDR1 is DFQATT and CDR2 SNEGSKA (reference sequence). This CDR3 contains 14 residues. The CDR3 loop reads CSARQESGHYGYTF. The CDR3 nucleotides read TGCAGTGCTAGACAGGAGTCAGGGCACTATGGCTACACCTTC.

V and J are TRBV6-6 and TRBJ1-1; 7 bases map to TRBD1. V was clipped by 7 bases and J by 5 bases; unmatched bases: 7. Looked up from germline, CDR1 is MNHNY and CDR2 is SVGAGI (reference sequence). This CDR3 comprises 13 residues. This CDR3 is CASTGQEGTEAFF. The CDR3 DNA follows: TGTGCCAGCACCGGACAGGAGGGAACTGAAGCTTTCTTT.

This clonotype came up many times. The V gene is TRBV10-3, the J gene TRBJ2-5; 8 positions match TRBD2. CDR1 is ENHRY and CDR2 is SYGVKD in the germline V gene. Trimming removed 1 base from V and 2 bases from J; junction bases left unmatched: 9. CDR3 length: 17 amino acids. The CDR3 region is CAISEFAGGRRQETQYF. The CDR3 coding sequence is TGTGCCATCAGTGAGTTCGCGGGCGGGAGGCGGCAAGAGACCCAGTACTTC.

A few counts support this clonotype. The chain has TRBV5-1 and TRBJ1-6; a weak D match, TRBD1 (5 bases). The length of the CDR3 is 15 residues. V lost 0 bases to trimming and J lost 10 bases, with 14 bases between them. The germline V gene has CDR1 SGHRS and CDR2 YFSETQ. The CDR3 nucleotides are TGCGCCAGCAGCTTGGAAGGGGACCGAGGATCACCCCTCCACTTT. Its protein product is CASSLEGDRGSPLHF.

This chain joins TRBV10-3 and TRBJ2-7, with TRBD1 matching 8 bases. Unmatched junction bases numbered 8, after V lost 11 bases and J lost 2 bases. Per the germline V gene, CDR1 is ENHRY and CDR2 is SYGVKD. This CDR3 is 13 amino acids long. CDR3 DNA: TGTGCCTCTGGGGGGACAGGCACCTACGAGCAGTACTTC. Translated: CASGGTGTYEQYF.